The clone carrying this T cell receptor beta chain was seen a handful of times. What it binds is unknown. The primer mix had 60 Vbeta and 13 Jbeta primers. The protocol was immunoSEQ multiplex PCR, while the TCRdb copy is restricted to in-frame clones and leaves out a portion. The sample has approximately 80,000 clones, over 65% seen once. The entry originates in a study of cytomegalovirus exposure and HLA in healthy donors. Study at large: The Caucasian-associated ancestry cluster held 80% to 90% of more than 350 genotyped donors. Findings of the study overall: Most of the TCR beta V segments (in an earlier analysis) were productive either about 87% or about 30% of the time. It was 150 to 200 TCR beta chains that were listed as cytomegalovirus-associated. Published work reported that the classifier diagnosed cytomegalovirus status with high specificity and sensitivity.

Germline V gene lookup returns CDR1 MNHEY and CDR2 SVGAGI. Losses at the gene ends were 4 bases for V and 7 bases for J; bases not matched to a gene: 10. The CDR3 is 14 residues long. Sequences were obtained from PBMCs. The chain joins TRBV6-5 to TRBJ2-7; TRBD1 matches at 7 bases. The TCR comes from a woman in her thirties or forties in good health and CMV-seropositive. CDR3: CASSSWTGEREQYF. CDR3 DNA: TGTGCCAGCAGTTCCTGGACAGGAGAGAGGGAGCAGTACTTC.